What follows are 24 T cell receptor beta chains derived from one specimen sequenced in a study of CD8 T cells in ankylosing spondylitis. General study findings and limits: There was a TCR beta motif, made of fewer than 10 highly homologous variants, that appeared characteristic of ankylosing spondylitis blood.

Their recognized antigens are unknown. TCRdb used MiXCR to reprocess the 5' RACE reads, holding one entry per CDR3 protein. The table has about 540,000 distinct CDR3 sequences, about 13% seen once. The sample taken for sequencing was blood, either unsorted or a sorted T cell fraction (not recorded which). The receptors here all came from a male donor with ankylosing spondylitis.

The chain employs TRBV3-1 and TRBJ1-2; unclear D gene. CDR1 is LGHDT, CDR2 YNNKEL, per germline (reference sequence). V was pared by 0 bases and J by 8 bases, with 13 bases between. CDR3 length: 14 residues. CDR3 DNA: TGTGCCAGCAGCCAAGATCGGTTACCACGGGGCTACACCTTC. This codes for CASSQDRLPRGYTF.

The chain uses TRBV11-2 and TRBJ2-1; TRBD1 agrees at 7 bases. Germline CDR1 reads SGHAT; CDR2 reads FQNNGV. This CDR3 contains 15 residues. The ends lost 8 bases at V and 12 bases at J; junction bases unmatched: 19. The CDR3 is CASATTDRISAAQFF. CDR3 in DNA: TGTGCCAGCGCAACGACGGACAGGATCAGCGCGGCGCAGTTCTTC. Using reference TRBV11-2 and TRBJ2-1 for the parts outside the CDR3, the full variable domain is EAGVAQSPRYKIIEKRQSVAFWCNPISGHATLYWYQQILGQGPKLLIQFQNNGVVDDSQLPKDRFSAERLKGVDSTLKIQPAKLEDSAVYLCASATTDRISAAQFFGPGTRLTVL.

The V call is TRBV5-1, the J call TRBJ2-1; 9 bases are shared with TRBD2. CDR1 is SGHRS and CDR2 is YFSETQ in the germline V gene. The V gene end was trimmed by 1 base and the J gene end by 0 bases; junction bases not matched to a gene: 8. The CDR3 covers 18 residues. CDR3 residues: CASSLPGLAGTSYNEQFF. Written as DNA, the CDR3 is TGCGCCAGCAGCTTGCCAGGCCTAGCGGGAACCTCCTACAATGAGCAGTTCTTC.

This clonotype came up a few times. The DNA for the CDR3 is TGTGCCATCAGTACGACGACAGGCCATAATGGCTACACCTTC. This sequence encodes CAISTTTGHNGYTF. This chain uses TRBV10-3 with TRBJ1-2; D may be TRBD1 (6 bases). Germline V gene lookup returns CDR1 ENHRY and CDR2 SYGVKD. The CDR3 runs to 14 residues. V was clipped by 5 bases and J by 6 bases, with 16 bases between them.

This rearrangement joins TRBV20-1 to TRBJ2-3, with TRBD2 matching over 16 bases. Germline-derived CDR1 and CDR2 are DFQATT and SNEGSKA (reference sequence). The CDR3 has 14 amino acids. Trimming at V came to 8 bases and at J to 4 bases, leaving 3 bases not matched to a gene. The DNA of the CDR3 is TGCAGTACGGGACTAGCGGGAGGGGCAGATACGCAGTATTTT. Amino acids: CSTGLAGGADTQYF.

This clonotype showed up just a few times. The chain uses TRBV20-1 and TRBJ2-2; 16 bases line up with TRBD2. V was pared by 6 bases and J by 4 bases, with 5 bases of the junction left unmatched. Per germline, CDR1 DFQATT and CDR2 SNEGSKA (reference sequence). This CDR3 has 16 amino acids. The CDR3 DNA is TGCAGTGCCGGGACTAGCGGGAGGGCAGGCACCGGGGAGCTGTTTTTT. This sequence encodes CSAGTSGRAGTGELFF.

This clonotype was picked up a small number of times. The chain carries TRBV20-1 and TRBJ2-7, with D tentatively TRBD2 (6 bases). V was pared by 6 bases and J by 5 bases, with 23 bases between. In germline, CDR1 is DFQATT, CDR2 SNEGSKA (reference sequence). There are 15 residues in the CDR3. In DNA form, the CDR3 reads TGCAGTGCCCCCCTTGGATCGGGAGCTTCCCACGAGCAGTACTTC. Encoded protein: CSAPLGSGASHEQYF.

This clonotype was recorded at least ten times. The rearrangement joins TRBV29-1 to TRBJ2-5, with a tentative D call TRBD2 (7 bases). CDR1 is SQVTM, CDR2 ANQGSEA, per germline. This CDR3 has 13 amino acids. V was trimmed by 6 bases and J by 1 base, leaving 12 bases between them. CDR3 loop: CSVGGGLQETQYF. CDR3 bases: TGCAGCGTGGGGGGGGGGCTCCAAGAGACCCAGTACTTC.

The rearrangement links TRBV28 to TRBJ2-1, with D possibly matching TRBD2 (6 bases). Trimming took off 4 bases at V and 3 bases at J, with 19 bases between the two ends. The length of the CDR3 is 17 residues. Germline-derived CDR1 and CDR2 are MDHEN and SYDVKM. In DNA form, the CDR3 reads TGTGCCAGCAGTTCAATCCTCCGACGCGGGAACTACAATGAGCAGTTCTTC. Protein: CASSSILRRGNYNEQFF. The full variable domain, completed using reference TRBV28 and TRBJ2-1, is DVKVTQSSRYLVKRTGEKVFLECVQDMDHENMFWYRQDPGLGLRLIYFSYDVKMKEKGDIPEGYSVSREKKERFSLILESASTNQTSMYLCASSSILRRGNYNEQFFGPGTRLTVL.

This clonotype was counted at least ten times. The genes are TRBV5-1 and TRBJ2-5; 7 bases are a match to TRBD1. Germline V gives CDR1 SGHRS, CDR2 YFSETQ. V lost 4 bases, J lost 1 base, and 7 bases stayed unmatched. The CDR3 has 15 residues. The CDR3 region has the DNA TGCGCCAGCAGCCTTACAGGGGACACCCAAGAGACCCAGTACTTC. Protein product: CASSLTGDTQETQYF.

V gene TRBV10-3 combines with J gene TRBJ1-5; 8 positions agree with TRBD1. J was trimmed by 5 bases and V by 6 bases; bases with no gene match: 6. The CDR3 is 14 amino acids. CDR1 and CDR2 (germline): ENHRY, SYGVKD. This CDR3 reads CAIRPQGAYQPQHF. CDR3 nucleotide sequence: TGTGCCATCAGACCTCAGGGGGCCTATCAGCCCCAGCATTTT.

The chain recombines TRBV20-1 with TRBJ2-3; TRBD2 matches at 9 bases. The V gene's germline CDR1 is DFQATT and CDR2 SNEGSKA (reference sequence). This CDR3 contains 16 residues. J gave up 2 bases and V 4 bases, and 10 bases lay outside the gene matches. The CDR3 bases are TGCAGTGCTACGGGACTAGCTCTCCCTAACACAGATACGCAGTATTTT. As protein: CSATGLALPNTDTQYF.

This clonotype was counted at least ten times. This rearrangement joins TRBV24-1 to TRBJ2-1, with D maybe TRBD2 (6 bases). Trimming stripped 4 bases from V and 4 bases from J, with 13 bases between. Looked up from germline, CDR1 is KGHDR and CDR2 is SFDVKD. This CDR3 contains 15 residues. CDR3 nucleotides: TGTGCCACCAGTGACCGGGCCGGGGGATACAATGAGCAGTTCTTC. Translating gives CATSDRAGGYNEQFF.

This clonotype has more than one count but fewer than ten. The gene calls are TRBV9 and TRBJ1-6; 7 bases match TRBD1. J was trimmed by 10 bases and V by 4 bases; bases with no gene match: 5. This CDR3 contains 13 residues. Germline CDR1 reads SGDLS; CDR2 reads YYNGEE. CDR3 sequence: CASSRTTGSPLHF. The CDR3 bases are TGTGCCAGCAGCCGAACGACAGGGTCACCCCTCCACTTT.

At least ten counts were recorded for this clonotype. The V call is TRBV5-1, the J call TRBJ2-4, with D unclear. The CDR3 is 13 amino acids. Germline CDR1 SGHRS, CDR2 YFSETQ. V gave up 5 bases and J gave up 0 bases, with 6 bases separating them. The CDR3 nucleotides are TGCGCCAGCAGTGGGGAAGCCAAAAACATTCAGTACTTC. Protein: CASSGEAKNIQYF. The full variable domain, in which reference TRBV5-1 and TRBJ2-4 provide the parts outside the CDR3, is KAGVTQTPRYLIKTRGQQVTLSCSPISGHRSVSWYQQTPGQGLQFLFEYFSETQRNKGNFPGRFSGRQFSNSRSEMNVSTLELGDSALYLCASSGEAKNIQYFGAGTRLSVL.

This clonotype was seen only a few times. The V and J genes are TRBV5-1 and TRBJ2-5; 11 bases align to TRBD2. The CDR3 consists of 15 residues. Trimming cost V 5 bases and J 1 base; bases outside gene matches: 4. CDR1 is SGHRS, CDR2 YFSETQ, per germline. CDR3 residues: CASSYGTSGQETQYF. The CDR3 DNA reads TGCGCCAGCAGTTATGGGACTAGCGGCCAAGAGACCCAGTACTTC.

This clonotype was seen only a few times. The J gene is TRBJ2-1, the V gene TRBV24-1; D is uncertain. V was trimmed by 3 bases and J by 3 bases, leaving 8 bases between them. CDR3 length: 14 residues. Germline V gives CDR1 KGHDR, CDR2 SFDVKD. The CDR3 DNA follows: TGTGCCACCAGTGATAGATACGGCTACAATGAGCAGTTCTTC. This codes for CATSDRYGYNEQFF.

This clonotype was found many times. The V and J genes are TRBV3-1 and TRBJ1-1; 9 bases fit TRBD1. The germline V gene has CDR1 LGHDT and CDR2 YNNKEL (reference sequence). After removal of 4 bases from V and 8 bases from J, the junction contained 5 bases not matched to a gene. The CDR3 is made up of 13 amino acids. CDR3 in amino acids: CASSRLDRGEAFF. The CDR3 DNA reads as TGTGCCAGCAGCCGACTCGACAGGGGGGAAGCTTTCTTT.

This clonotype was observed a few times. The chain links TRBV7-2 to TRBJ2-2; TRBD1 might be the D (6 bases). Germline lookup yields CDR1 SGHTA and CDR2 FQGNSA. With 3 bases removed from V and 5 bases from J, the gap between germline ends came to 19 bases. The CDR3 is made up of 17 amino acids. The CDR3 bases are TGTGCCAGCAGCTTTAAAAACAGGGCCACGCGGACCGGGGAGCTGTTTTTT. Translated: CASSFKNRATRTGELFF. The full variable domain, in which reference TRBV7-2 and TRBJ2-2 provide the parts outside the CDR3, is GAGVSQSPSNKVTEKGKDVELRCDPISGHTALYWYRQSLGQGLEFLIYFQGNSAPDKSGLPSDRFSAERTGGSVSTLTIQRTQQEDSAVYLCASSFKNRATRTGELFFGEGSRLTVL.

This chain connects TRBV3-1 to TRBJ2-2; D not certain. This CDR3 has 14 amino acids. V gave up 5 bases and J gave up 7 bases, with 14 bases separating them. The V gene's germline CDR1 is LGHDT and CDR2 YNNKEL (reference sequence). CDR3 nucleotides: TGTGCCAGCAGCTCCCGGGTCCCCCACGGGGAGCTGTTTTTT. Residues: CASSSRVPHGELFF.

The chain carries TRBV20-1 and TRBJ2-5, with D tentatively TRBD1 (6 bases). The CDR3 length is 14 residues. Trimming pared 5 bases from V and 6 bases from J, leaving 19 bases between. Germline lookup yields CDR1 DFQATT and CDR2 SNEGSKA (reference sequence). CDR3 in amino acids: CSAEDPGRGQTQYF. The CDR3, as DNA: TGCAGTGCTGAAGACCCGGGCAGGGGACAGACCCAGTACTTC.

Only a few counts were recorded for this clonotype. This chain joins TRBV3-1 and TRBJ1-2; possible D gene TRBD1, 5 bases. CDR1 is LGHDT, CDR2 YNNKEL, per germline (reference sequence). V was clipped by 0 bases and J by 0 bases, with 11 bases between them. This CDR3 has 16 residues. This CDR3 is CASSQEPGRSNYGYTF. Written as DNA, the CDR3 is TGTGCCAGCAGCCAAGAGCCGGGGCGCTCTAACTATGGCTACACCTTC.

This rearrangement joins TRBV7-9 to TRBJ2-1; 12 bases map to TRBD2. The CDR3 totals 16 residues. V lost 5 bases and J lost 9; bases outside the gene matches: 11. CDR1 SEHNR and CDR2 FQNEAQ come from the germline V gene (reference sequence). The CDR3 coding sequence is TGTGCCAGCAGCCGCTCCCTAGCGGGAGGGCGCAGTGAGCAGTTCTTC. It yields the protein CASSRSLAGGRSEQFF.

This clonotype turned up a few times. The chain joins TRBV2 to TRBJ2-1, with 10 bases that match TRBD2. This CDR3 is 15 amino acids long. Germline CDR1 reads SNHLY; CDR2 reads FYNNEI. The ends lost 6 bases at V and 0 bases at J; junction bases unmatched: 2. The CDR3 DNA is TGTGCCAGCAGAAGCGGGAGGGCCTCCTACAATGAGCAGTTCTTC. This codes for CASRSGRASYNEQFF.